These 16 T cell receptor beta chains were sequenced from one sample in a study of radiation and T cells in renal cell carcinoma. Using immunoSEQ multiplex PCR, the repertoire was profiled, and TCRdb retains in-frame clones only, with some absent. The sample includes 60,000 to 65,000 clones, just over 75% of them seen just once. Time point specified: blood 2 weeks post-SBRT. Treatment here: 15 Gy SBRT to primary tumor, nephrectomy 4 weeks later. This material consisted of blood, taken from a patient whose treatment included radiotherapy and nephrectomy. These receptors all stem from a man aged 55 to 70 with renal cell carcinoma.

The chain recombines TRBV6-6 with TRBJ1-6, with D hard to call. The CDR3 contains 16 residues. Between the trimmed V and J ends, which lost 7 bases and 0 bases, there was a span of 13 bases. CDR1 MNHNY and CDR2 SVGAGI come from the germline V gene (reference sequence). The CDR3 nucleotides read TGTGCCAGCACCGATAGGACTAGCTCCTATAATTCACCCCTCCACTTT. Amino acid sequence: CASTDRTSSYNSPLHF.

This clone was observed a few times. The CDR3: CASSPARNVWGNEKLFF. Written as DNA, the CDR3 is TGTGCCAGCAGCCCTGCGAGGAATGTATGGGGTAATGAAAAACTGTTTTTT. The V and J genes are TRBV14 and TRBJ1-4, with unresolved D. CDR3 length equals 17 residues. Trimming took off 4 bases at V and 4 bases at J, with 19 bases between the two ends. Germline V gene lookup returns CDR1 SGHDN and CDR2 FVKESK.

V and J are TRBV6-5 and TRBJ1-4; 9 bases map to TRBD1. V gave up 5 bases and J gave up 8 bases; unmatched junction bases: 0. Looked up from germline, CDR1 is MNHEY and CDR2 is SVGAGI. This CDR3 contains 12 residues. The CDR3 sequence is CASSTGGEKLFF. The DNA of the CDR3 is TGTGCCAGCAGTACAGGGGGCGAAAAACTGTTTTTT.

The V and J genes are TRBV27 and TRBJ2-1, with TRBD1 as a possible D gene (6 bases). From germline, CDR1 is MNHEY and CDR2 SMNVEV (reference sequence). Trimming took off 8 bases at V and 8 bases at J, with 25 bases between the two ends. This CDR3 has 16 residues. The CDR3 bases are TGTGCCAGCGGCGAAACTAACAGGGATAGCATCGATGAGCAGTTCTTC. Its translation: CASGETNRDSIDEQFF.

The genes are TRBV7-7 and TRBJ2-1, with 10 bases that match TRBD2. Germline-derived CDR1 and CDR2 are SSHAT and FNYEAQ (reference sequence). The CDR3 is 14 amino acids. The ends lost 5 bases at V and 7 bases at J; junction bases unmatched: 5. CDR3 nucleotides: TGTGCCAGCAGCCCAGCGGGAGGGCCGAATGAGCAGTTCTTC. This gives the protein CASSPAGGPNEQFF.

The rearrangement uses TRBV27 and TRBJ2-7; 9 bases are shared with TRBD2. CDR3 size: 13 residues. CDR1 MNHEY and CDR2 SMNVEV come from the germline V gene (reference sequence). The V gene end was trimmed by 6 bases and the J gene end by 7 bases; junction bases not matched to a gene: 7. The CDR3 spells CASSGLALGEQYF. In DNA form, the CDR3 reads TGTGCCAGCAGCGGACTAGCGCTAGGAGAGCAGTACTTC.

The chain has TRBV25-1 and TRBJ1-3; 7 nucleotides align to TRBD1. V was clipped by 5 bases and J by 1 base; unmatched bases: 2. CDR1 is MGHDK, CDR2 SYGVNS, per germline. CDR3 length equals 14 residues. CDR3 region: CASSRQGSGNTIYF. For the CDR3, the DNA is TGTGCCAGCAGTCGACAGGGTTCTGGAAACACCATATATTTT.

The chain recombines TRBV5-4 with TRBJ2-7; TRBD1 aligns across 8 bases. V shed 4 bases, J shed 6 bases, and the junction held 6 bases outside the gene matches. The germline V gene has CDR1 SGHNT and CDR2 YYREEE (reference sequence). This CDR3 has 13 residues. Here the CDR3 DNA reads TGTGCCAGCAGCCAGCAGGGGGCTGGCGAGCAGTACGTC. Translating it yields CASSQQGAGEQYV.

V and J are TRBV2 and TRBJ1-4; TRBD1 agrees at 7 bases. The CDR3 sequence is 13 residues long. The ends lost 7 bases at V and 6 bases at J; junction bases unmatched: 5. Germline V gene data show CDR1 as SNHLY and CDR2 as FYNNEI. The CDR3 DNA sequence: TGTGCCAGCATATCTCAGGGGGATGAAAAACTGTTTTTT. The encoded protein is CASISQGDEKLFF.

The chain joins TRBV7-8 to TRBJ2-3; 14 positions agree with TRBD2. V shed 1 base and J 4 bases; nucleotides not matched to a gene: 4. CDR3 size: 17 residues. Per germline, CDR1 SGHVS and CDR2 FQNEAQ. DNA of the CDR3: TGTGCCAGCAGCTTAGGGGGACTAGCGGGAGACCCAGATACGCAGTATTTT. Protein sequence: CASSLGGLAGDPDTQYF.

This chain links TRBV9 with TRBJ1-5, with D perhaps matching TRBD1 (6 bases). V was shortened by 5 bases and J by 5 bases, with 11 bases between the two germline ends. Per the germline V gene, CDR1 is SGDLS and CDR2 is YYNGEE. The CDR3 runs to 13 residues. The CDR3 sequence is CASSGGAHQPQHF. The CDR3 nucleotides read TGTGCCAGCAGTGGGGGGGCCCATCAGCCCCAGCATTTT. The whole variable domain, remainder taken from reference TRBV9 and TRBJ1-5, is DSGVTQTPKHLITATGQRVTLRCSPRSGDLSVYWYQQSLDQGLQFLIQYYNGEERAKGNILERFSAQQFPDLHSELNLSSLELGDSALYFCASSGGAHQPQHFGDGTRLSIL.

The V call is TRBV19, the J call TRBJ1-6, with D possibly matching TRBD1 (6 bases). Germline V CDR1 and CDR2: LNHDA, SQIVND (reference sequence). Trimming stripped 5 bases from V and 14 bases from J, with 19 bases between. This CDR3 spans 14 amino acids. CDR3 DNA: TGTGCCAGTAGTGGGGGACACCCTCTACGGACCCTCCACTTT. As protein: CASSGGHPLRTLHF.

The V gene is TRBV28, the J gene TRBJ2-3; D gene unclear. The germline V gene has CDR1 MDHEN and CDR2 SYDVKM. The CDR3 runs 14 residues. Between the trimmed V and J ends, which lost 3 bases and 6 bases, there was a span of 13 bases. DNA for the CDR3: TGTGCCAGCAGTTTCGTAGGGATCGGGGATACGCAGTATTTT. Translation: CASSFVGIGDTQYF.

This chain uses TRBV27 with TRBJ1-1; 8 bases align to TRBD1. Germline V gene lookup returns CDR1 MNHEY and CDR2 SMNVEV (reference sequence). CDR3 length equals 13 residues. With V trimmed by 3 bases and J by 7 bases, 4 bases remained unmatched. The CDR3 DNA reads TGTGCCAGCAGTTTCCCCGACAGGGGTGAAGCTTTCTTT. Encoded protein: CASSFPDRGEAFF.

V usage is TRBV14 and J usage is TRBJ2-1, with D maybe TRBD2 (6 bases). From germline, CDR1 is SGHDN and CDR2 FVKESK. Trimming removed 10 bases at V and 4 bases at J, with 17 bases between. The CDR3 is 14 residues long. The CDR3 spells CATAGSQNYNEQFF. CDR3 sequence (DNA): TGTGCCACCGCGGGGTCCCAAAATTACAATGAGCAGTTCTTC. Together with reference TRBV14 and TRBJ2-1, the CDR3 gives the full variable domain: EAGVTQFPSHSVIEKGQTVTLRCDPISGHDNLYWYRRVMGKEIKFLLHFVKESKQDESGMPNNRFLAERTGGTYSTLKVQPAELEDSGVYFCATAGSQNYNEQFFGPGTRLTVL.

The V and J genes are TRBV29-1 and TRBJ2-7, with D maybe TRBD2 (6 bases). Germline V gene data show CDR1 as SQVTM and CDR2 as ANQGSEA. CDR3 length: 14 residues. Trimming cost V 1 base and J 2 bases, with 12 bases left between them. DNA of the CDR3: TGCAGCGTTGAAGGAGGTAGCGGCACCTACGAGCAGTACTTC. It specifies CSVEGGSGTYEQYF.